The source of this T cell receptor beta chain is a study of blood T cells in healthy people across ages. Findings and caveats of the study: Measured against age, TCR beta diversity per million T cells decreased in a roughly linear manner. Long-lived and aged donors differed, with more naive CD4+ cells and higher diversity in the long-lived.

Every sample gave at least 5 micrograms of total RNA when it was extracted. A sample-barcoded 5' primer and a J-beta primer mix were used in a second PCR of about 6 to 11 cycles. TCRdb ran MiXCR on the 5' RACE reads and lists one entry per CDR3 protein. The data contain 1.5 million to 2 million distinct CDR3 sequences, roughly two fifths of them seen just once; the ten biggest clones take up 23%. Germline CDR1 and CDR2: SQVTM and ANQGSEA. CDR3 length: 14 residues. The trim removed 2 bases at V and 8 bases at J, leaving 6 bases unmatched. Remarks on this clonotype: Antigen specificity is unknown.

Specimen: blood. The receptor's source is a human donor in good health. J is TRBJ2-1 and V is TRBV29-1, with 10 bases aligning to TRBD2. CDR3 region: CSVEWLAGGYEQFF. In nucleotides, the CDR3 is TGCAGCGTTGAATGGTTAGCGGGGGGCTATGAGCAGTTCTTC.